The rows below give T cell receptor beta chains drawn from one sample of a study of early T cells in non-severe SARS-CoV-2 infection. TCRdb reprocessed the 5' RACE reads with MiXCR, giving one entry per CDR3 protein. The sample includes about 35,000 distinct CDR3 sequences, around 5.7% of them seen just once. Sample: whole blood. These receptors originate from an adult who was a healthcare worker with PCR-confirmed SARS-CoV-2 infection or an uninfected control (not recorded which). Both conserved end residues are part of each CDR3. D genes are given only for firm matches. Clone size is stated in some rows and not others, as once, few, many or a class when expanded.

V gene	D gene	clone size	J gene	CDR3 protein	CDR3 DNA
TRBV6-6	NA	many	TRBJ1-1	CASSYVSNTEAFF	TGTGCCAGCAGTTACGTATCGAACACTGAAGCTTTCTTT
TRBV2	NA	many	TRBJ2-7	CASRGEYEQYF	TGTGCCAGTCGGGGCGAGTACGAGCAGTACTTC
TRBV29-1	TRBD1	many	TRBJ2-7	CSVERQGEVGEQYF	TGCAGCGTTGAAAGACAGGGGGAGGTTGGTGAGCAGTACTTC
TRBV12-3/TRBV12-4	TRBD2	many	TRBJ2-2	CASSSTSGINTGELFF	TGTGCCAGCAGTTCGACTAGCGGGATCAACACCGGGGAGCTGTTTTTT
TRBV3-1	NA	many	TRBJ2-5	CASSPLGGDPAATQYF	TGTGCCAGCAGCCCGTTGGGAGGAGATCCCGCCGCGACCCAGTACTTC
TRBV11-2	NA	NA	TRBJ2-1	CASSFGNEQFF	TGTGCCAGCAGCTTCGGGAATGAGCAGTTCTTC
TRBV4-1	NA	NA	TRBJ2-3	CASSQVGIDTQYF	TGCGCCAGCAGCCAAGTCGGGATAGATACGCAGTATTTT
TRBV10-1	NA	many	TRBJ2-7	CASSPWEQYF	TGCGCCAGCAGTCCGTGGGAGCAGTACTTC
TRBV3-1	NA	medium-sized	TRBJ2-1	CASSQEYRDLYNEQFF	TGTGCCAGCAGCCAAGAATACAGGGATTTATACAATGAGCAGTTCTTC
TRBV28	NA	many	TRBJ2-3	CASSPDSSTDTQYF	TGTGCCAGCAGTCCAGACAGTAGCACAGATACGCAGTATTTT
TRBV27	NA	few	TRBJ2-6	CASSVHRGGQGGANVLTF	TGTGCCAGCAGTGTACACAGGGGAGGCCAGGGCGGGGCCAACGTCCTGACTTTC
TRBV2	NA	many	TRBJ2-1	CASSAQLGNYEQFF	TGTGCCAGCAGCGCTCAACTAGGAAACTATGAGCAGTTCTTC
TRBV11-2	NA	many	TRBJ2-5	CASSFPLDIGGAQYF	TGTGCCAGCAGCTTCCCTCTAGACATCGGTGGGGCCCAGTACTTC
TRBV20-1	NA	many	TRBJ1-6	CSASNRASSYNSPLHF	TGCAGTGCCTCCAACAGGGCCAGCTCCTATAATTCACCCCTCCACTTT
TRBV11-2	NA	many	TRBJ2-7	CASSLTTSEGYEQYF	TGTGCCAGCAGCCTCACGACGAGCGAGGGTTACGAGCAGTACTTC
TRBV11-2	TRBD1	many	TRBJ2-5	CASSFYRGRGETQYF	TGTGCCAGCAGCTTTTACAGGGGGCGAGGAGAGACCCAGTACTTC
TRBV30	TRBD2	few	TRBJ2-7	CAWSRLAGVEQYF	TGTGCCTGGAGTCGACTAGCGGGAGTTGAGCAGTACTTC
TRBV28	NA	many	TRBJ2-5	CASSTGPETQYF	TGTGCCAGCAGTACAGGGCCAGAGACCCAGTACTTC
TRBV7-3	NA	many	TRBJ1-1	CASSSEINTEAFF	TGTGCCAGCAGCTCGGAGATAAACACTGAAGCTTTCTTT
TRBV27	NA	NA	TRBJ2-7	CASSLRDNYEQYF	TGTGCCAGCAGTTTACGGGACAATTACGAGCAGTACTTC
TRBV7-9	NA	medium-sized	TRBJ2-3	CASSSRGADTQYF	TGTGCCAGCAGCTCCAGGGGAGCGGATACGCAGTATTTT
TRBV28	NA	many	TRBJ2-7	CASSFRQPYEQYF	TGTGCCAGCAGTTTCAGGCAGCCCTACGAGCAGTACTTC
TRBV7-9	TRBD2	NA	TRBJ2-1	CASSRTSGRGDNEQFF	TGTGCCAGCAGCCGGACTAGCGGGAGAGGTGACAATGAGCAGTTCTTC
TRBV2	NA	many	TRBJ1-6	CASTGGRESPLHF	TGTGCCAGCACCGGGGGTCGGGAATCACCCCTCCACTTT
TRBV7-9	NA	many	TRBJ1-2	CASSPRTNYGYTF	TGTGCCAGCAGCCCGAGGACAAACTATGGCTACACCTTC